This T cell receptor beta chain is drawn from a study of T-cell reconstitution after alpha-beta-depleted transplantation in children. Molecular barcoding with unique molecular identifiers was used for the TCRbeta library. MiXCR, applied by TCRdb to the PCR reads, yields one record per CDR3 protein. The sample yields 900,000 or so distinct CDR3 sequences, approximately 15% seen once. The ends were cut back, 1 base at V and 1 base at J, with 5 bases in the middle. The CDR3 is 13 residues long. Germline assignment: CDR1 KGHSH and CDR2 LQKENI. This clonotype showed up just a few times. The chain employs TRBV18 and TRBJ2-7; maybe TRBD2 (5 bases). Sample: PBMCs, mostly from graft donor cells, taken 360 days after TCRalphabeta/CD19-depleted stem cell transplant. The clonotype comes from a male patient aged 10 to 17 who had a stem cell transplant for acute lymphoblastic leukemia, so the T cells may come from the graft donor. The CDR3 nucleotides read TGTGCCAGCTCACCACTAGCGTCCTACGAGCAGTACTTC. It is translated as CASSPLASYEQYF.